This TCR beta chain was profiled in a study of tumor-infiltrating lymphocytes in localized non-small cell lung cancer. This clone was observed a handful of times. Sequencing used immunoSEQ multiplex PCR; TCRdb keeps in-frame clones, though not all of them. Of around 7,400 clones listed, approximately 71% are singletons. Germline V lookup: CDR1 MNHNY, CDR2 SVGAGI (reference sequence). The length of the CDR3 is 13 residues. V gave up 5 bases and J gave up 9 bases, with 17 bases separating them. Material: uninvolved lung tissue not adjacent to the tumor. This sequence was found in a human donor with non-small cell lung cancer. The V gene is TRBV6-6, the J gene TRBJ2-7, with D possibly being TRBD1 (6 bases). CDR3 DNA sequence: TGTGCCAGCAGTCCCGGGACAAGGGTTGGGCAGTACTTC. This sequence encodes CASSPGTRVGQYF.